What follows are 4 T cell receptor beta chains derived from one specimen sequenced in a study of T cell repertoires in cytomegalovirus infection. TCRdb analysed the reads with MiXCR anew, one entry per CDR3 protein. The profile covers about 140,000 distinct CDR3 sequences, with more than 25% appearing a single time and about 52% taken by the ten largest. Their antigens remain unidentified. The sequencing used CD8+ T cells from cultured PBMCs, collected from culture after CMV antigen stimulation. These receptor sequences come from a human donor in good health (CMV status not recorded). Some clones in this sample may be carry-over from other donors' samples.

This chain uses TRBV5-6 with TRBJ2-7, with D possibly TRBD1 on 5 matching bases. The length of the CDR3 is 16 residues. With 0 bases removed from V and 2 bases from J, the gap between germline ends came to 15 bases. Germline CDR1 is SGHDT and CDR2 is YYEEEE. CDR3 loop: CASSLEGQGWPYEQYF. The CDR3 coding sequence is TGTGCCAGCAGCTTGGAGGGGCAGGGTTGGCCCTACGAGCAGTACTTC.

This clonotype appeared a few times. The chain recombines TRBV5-6 with TRBJ2-1; D perhaps matches TRBD2 (5 bases). Trimming removed 1 base at V and 2 bases at J, with 10 bases between. CDR3 length: 15 amino acids. CDR1 is SGHDT, CDR2 YYEEEE, per germline. The CDR3 sequence: CASSLFRGTYNEQFF. The CDR3 DNA follows: TGTGCCAGCAGCTTGTTCCGGGGAACCTACAATGAGCAGTTCTTC.

This clonotype was counted only a few times. This rearrangement joins TRBV7-8 to TRBJ2-5; D is tentatively TRBD1 or TRBD2 (5 bases each). Germline loops: CDR1 SGHVS, CDR2 FQNEAQ. V was shortened by 1 base and J by 4 bases, with 10 bases between the two germline ends. The CDR3 runs to 14 residues. CDR3 protein: CASSLDEGRETQYF. CDR3 nucleotide sequence: TGTGCCAGCAGCTTAGATGAGGGGCGAGAGACCCAGTACTTC.

This sequence joins TRBV4-1 and TRBJ1-1; D is unresolved. This CDR3 spans 14 amino acids. V lost 1 base, J lost 8 bases, and 14 bases lay in between. The V gene's germline CDR1 is MGHRA and CDR2 YSYEKL. The CDR3 DNA follows: TGCGCCAGCAGCCAAGGGCAGGATAGAACAGAAGCTTTCTTT. This gives the protein CASSQGQDRTEAFF.